This section outlines one T cell receptor (beta chain) sequence together with its context. Antigen unknown. This record belongs to a study of Ad26.COV2.S vaccination and SARS-CoV-2 variants. Some clones are missing from TCRdb's copy, which holds only in-frame ones; the method was immunoSEQ multiplex PCR. Seen here are more than 400,000 clones, 90% observed once, and the top ten hold roughly 4.3%. Whole-study results and caveats: Using TCR breadth and depth analyses may have led to underestimated total T cell responses. Reportedly, after vaccination the spike-specific CD8+ and CD4+ T cell responses displayed substantial breadth.

Treatment defined: roughly 20 received Ad26.COV2.S at low or high dose, single or two shots; several received placebo; per-sample allocation not given. Day 63 after the first vaccine or placebo injection was the time point for sampling. The administered vaccine (an Ad26 vector) expressed Wuhan-strain SARS-CoV-2 spike. This specimen consisted of peripheral blood, obtained in a trial of Ad26.COV2.S vaccine versus placebo. The source of this sequence is a person aged 18-65 years who received the Ad26.COV2.S COVID-19 vaccine or a placebo.

The CDR3 sequence: CASSQGITFF. The CDR3 region has the DNA TGTGCCAGCAGTCAGGGTATAACTTTCTTT. This chain joins TRBV12-3 or TRBV12-4 and TRBJ1-1; D possibly corresponds to TRBD1 (5 bases). Trimming shortened V by 5 bases and J by 12 bases, and 10 bases separated the two germline ends. The CDR3 is 10 amino acids.